Below, 27 T cell receptor beta chains from the same sample are listed, as sequenced in a study of TIL therapy for anti-PD-1-resistant metastatic lung cancer. The immunoSEQ assay was v3. Profiling relied on immunoSEQ multiplex PCR, and the TCRdb table lists in-frame clones only, not all of them. The sample records approximately 18,000 clones, about four fifths being singletons. Stated time point: pre-treatment sample, taken before nivolumab and TIL therapy. This specimen was blood, taken at baseline. All receptors come from a person aged 30 to 80 with non-small cell lung cancer.

The gene calls are TRBV4-2 and TRBJ2-7; tentative D call: TRBD1 (6 bases). Trimming left V 0 bases short and J 1 base short, with 10 bases between. The CDR3 is made up of 15 amino acids. CDR1 and CDR2 from the germline V gene are LGHNA and YNFKEQ. CDR3 region: CASSQDLTGSYEQYF. CDR3 in DNA: TGTGCCAGCAGCCAAGATCTAACAGGGTCCTACGAGCAGTACTTC.

This chain connects TRBV10-1 to TRBJ1-3; D uncertain. V lost 3 bases and J 3 bases, leaving 12 bases between the germline ends. The germline V gene encodes CDR1 WNHNN and CDR2 SYGVQD (reference sequence). The CDR3 covers 15 residues. This chain's CDR3 is CASSENPGFGNTIYF. In DNA form, the CDR3 reads TGCGCCAGCAGTGAAAATCCGGGATTTGGAAACACCATATATTTT.

The chain employs TRBV5-1 and TRBJ2-7; D may be TRBD1 (6 bases). The germline V gene has CDR1 SGHRS and CDR2 YFSETQ. V lost 5 bases to trimming and J lost 1 base, with 10 bases between them. CDR3 length: 13 amino acids. CDR3 in amino acids: CASSPGQSYEQYF. CDR3 nucleotides: TGCGCCAGCAGTCCCGGACAGTCCTACGAGCAGTACTTC.

V and J are TRBV11-2 and TRBJ2-1; 10 bases map to TRBD2. Unmatched junction bases numbered 9, after V lost 4 bases and J lost 6 bases. Germline V lookup: CDR1 SGHAT, CDR2 FQNNGV. This CDR3 region has 16 residues. The CDR3 region is CASSSRASGSLNEQFF. The CDR3, as DNA: TGTGCCAGCAGCTCACGGGCTAGCGGGAGTCTCAATGAGCAGTTCTTC.

The J gene is TRBJ2-3, the V gene TRBV6-1; D gene ambiguous. The V gene lost 7 bases and the J gene lost 0 bases, with 11 bases spanning the gap. The CDR3 is 14 amino acids. Germline V gene sequence: CDR1 MNHNS, CDR2 SASEGT. The DNA for the CDR3 is TGTGCCAGCATACAGAGCCAGAGCACAGATACGCAGTATTTT. Its translation: CASIQSQSTDTQYF.

The chain recombines TRBV11-2 with TRBJ1-6; D not certain. Germline values: CDR1 SGHAT, CDR2 FQNNGV. Trimming removed 4 bases from V and 1 base from J, with 17 bases in between. The CDR3 consists of 18 residues. CDR3 protein: CASSSPVDQRSYNSPLHF. Here the CDR3 DNA reads TGTGCCAGCAGCTCACCGGTGGACCAGAGGTCCTATAATTCACCCCTCCACTTT.

The gene calls are TRBV7-2 and TRBJ2-2; no reliable D call. The CDR3 loop spans 16 amino acids. Trimming left V 1 base short and J 3 bases short, with 12 bases between. Germline V gives CDR1 SGHTA, CDR2 FQGNSA. The CDR3 sequence is CASSLVLQLDTGELFF. The CDR3 DNA follows: TGTGCCAGCAGCTTAGTATTGCAGCTTGACACCGGGGAGCTGTTTTTT.

J is TRBJ1-2 and V is TRBV9; 7 bases map to TRBD1. The CDR3 runs to 16 residues. Germline V gene lookup returns CDR1 SGDLS and CDR2 YYNGEE. With V trimmed by 0 bases and J by 0 bases, 5 bases remained unmatched. The CDR3 is CASSVATGYSNYGYTF. The CDR3 DNA reads as TGTGCCAGCAGCGTAGCGACAGGGTATTCTAACTATGGCTACACCTTC.

The rearrangement uses TRBV5-1 and TRBJ2-7, with TRBD1 identical over 7 bases. The CDR3 totals 16 residues. Germline values: CDR1 SGHRS, CDR2 YFSETQ. V lost 4 bases to trimming and J lost 2 bases; unmatched junction nucleotides: 12. In nucleotides, the CDR3 is TGCGCCAGCAGCCGAGGCCGACAGGGTGGAACCTACGAGCAGTACTTC. This codes for CASSRGRQGGTYEQYF. The variable domain in full, with the rest retrieved from reference TRBV5-1 and TRBJ2-7, is KAGVTQTPRYLIKTRGQQVTLSCSPISGHRSVSWYQQTPGQGLQFLFEYFSETQRNKGNFPGRFSGRQFSNSRSEMNVSTLELGDSALYLCASSRGRQGGTYEQYFGPGTRLTVT.

The chain is built from TRBV19 and TRBJ2-7, with 9 bases lining up with TRBD2. The CDR3 extends over 15 amino acids. The J segment lost 7 bases and the V segment lost 6 bases, leaving 13 bases of the junction unmatched. CDR1 and CDR2 (germline): LNHDA, SQIVND (reference sequence). The CDR3 DNA is TGTGCCAGTAGGGCCGGGACTAGCCCAGGGGCGGAGCAGTACTTC. As protein: CASRAGTSPGAEQYF.

The V gene is TRBV10-2, the J gene TRBJ1-2; the match to TRBD1 covers 7 bases. Germline CDR1 reads WSHSY; CDR2 reads SAAADI. The CDR3 totals 15 residues. J was trimmed by 8 bases and V by 2 bases; bases with no gene match: 11. CDR3 DNA sequence: TGCGCCAGCAGTGAGAACCTTGGGACAGCGGGAGGCTACACCTTC. Translating it yields CASSENLGTAGGYTF.

A single count supports this clone. CDR3 amino acids: CASSLTSAGSEQYF. The CDR3 DNA follows: TGTGCCAGCAGCCTAACTAGTGCGGGGTCCGAGCAGTACTTC. This sequence joins TRBV7-2 and TRBJ2-5; the D gene is possibly TRBD2 (6 bases). The end of the DNA is better explained by TRBJ2-7, so the J call may be wrong. The germline V gene encodes CDR1 SGHTA and CDR2 FQGNSA. The CDR3 loop spans 14 amino acids.

The V and J genes are TRBV5-1 and TRBJ2-3; possible D gene TRBD2, 5 bases. V lost 0 bases, J lost 1 base, and 9 bases lay in between. Germline V gene lookup returns CDR1 SGHRS and CDR2 YFSETQ. The CDR3 is made up of 15 amino acids. The CDR3 DNA sequence: TGCGCCAGCAGCTTGGGGGGAGTGGGCACAGATACGCAGTATTTT. Its protein product is CASSLGGVGTDTQYF.

The rearrangement links TRBV6-1 to TRBJ2-3; D might be TRBD1 (7 bases). CDR1 MNHNS and CDR2 SASEGT come from the germline V gene. This CDR3 comprises 16 residues. V lost 2 bases and J lost 3, with 15 bases in between. The CDR3 spells CASSESGAGGTDTQYF. The CDR3 DNA sequence: TGTGCCAGCAGTGAATCAGGAGCAGGGGGGACAGATACGCAGTATTTT.

The CDR3 DNA is TGTGCCAGCAGCCCGCGGGTAGGGAACCATGAGCAGTTCTTC. Encoded protein: CASSPRVGNHEQFF. The chain combines TRBV7-3 with TRBJ2-1; the D gene is possibly TRBD2 (5 bases). V was trimmed by 5 bases and J by 8 bases, leaving 16 bases between them. The CDR3 covers 14 residues. Germline CDR1 reads SGHTA; CDR2 reads FQGTGA.

This clone was observed once. The V gene is TRBV10-3, the J gene TRBJ1-1; D remains ambiguous. The CDR3 spans 12 residues. Trimming cost V 1 base and J 5 bases, with 5 bases left between them. Germline values: CDR1 ENHRY, CDR2 SYGVKD. The CDR3 here is CAISELRTEAFF. DNA of the CDR3: TGTGCCATCAGTGAGTTAAGGACTGAAGCTTTCTTT.

The count of this clone is one. The chain recombines TRBV28 with TRBJ2-5, with D perhaps matching TRBD1 (6 bases). TRBJ2-7 matches the DNA end more closely, so the J call is doubtful. Germline lookup yields CDR1 MDHEN and CDR2 SYDVKM. The CDR3 spans 15 residues. The CDR3 bases are TGTGCCAGCAGTTTCCCCCAGGGGAGATACCACGAGCAGTACTTC. Translated: CASSFPQGRYHEQYF.

This clone was seen just once. J is TRBJ2-3 and V is TRBV20-1, with D unresolved. The CDR3 sequence is 11 residues long. Germline CDR1 is DFQATT and CDR2 is SNEGSKA (reference sequence). V lost 2 bases, J lost 4 bases, and 4 bases lay in between. Here the CDR3 DNA reads TGCAGTGCTAGAAGGTCAGATACGCAGTATTTT. Amino acid sequence: CSARRSDTQYF.

V and J are TRBV19 and TRBJ1-5, with TRBD1 as a possible D gene (5 bases). The germline gives CDR1 LNHDA, CDR2 SQIVND (reference sequence). The CDR3 is made up of 14 amino acids. V was trimmed by 6 bases and J by 10 bases, leaving 19 bases between them. The CDR3 spells CASRITVEGPPQHF. Here the CDR3 DNA reads TGTGCCAGTAGAATTACAGTTGAGGGGCCCCCCCAGCATTTT.

This chain joins TRBV11-2 and TRBJ2-3, with D perhaps TRBD1 or TRBD2 (5 bases each). Germline V CDR1 and CDR2: SGHAT, FQNNGV. Trimming cost V 5 bases and J 6 bases, with 18 bases left between them. The CDR3 has 15 amino acids. This CDR3 is CASSRDGGFGDTQYF. In nucleotides, the CDR3 is TGTGCCAGCAGCCGGGACGGCGGGTTTGGTGATACGCAGTATTTT. The whole variable domain, remainder taken from reference TRBV11-2 and TRBJ2-3, is EAGVAQSPRYKIIEKRQSVAFWCNPISGHATLYWYQQILGQGPKLLIQFQNNGVVDDSQLPKDRFSAERLKGVDSTLKIQPAKLEDSAVYLCASSRDGGFGDTQYFGPGTRLTVL.

V is TRBV2 and J is TRBJ1-4; 9 positions agree with TRBD1. This CDR3 is 14 amino acids long. Germline loops: CDR1 SNHLY, CDR2 FYNNEI. J was trimmed by 4 bases and V by 8 bases; bases with no gene match: 5. CDR3 DNA sequence: TGTGCCAGCGAGACAGGGGGGAATAATGAAAAACTGTTTTTT. Translating gives CASETGGNNEKLFF.

The chain carries TRBV11-3 and TRBJ1-1, with 9 positions matching TRBD1. Germline V lookup: CDR1 SGHNT, CDR2 YENEEA. The CDR3 covers 15 residues. The trim removed 1 base at V and 4 bases at J, leaving 4 bases unmatched. The CDR3 loop is CASSLGGQGGTEAFF. In DNA form, the CDR3 reads TGTGCCAGCAGCTTAGGGGGACAGGGAGGCACTGAAGCTTTCTTT.

J is TRBJ2-7 and V is TRBV11-1; D is unresolved. Germline CDR1 is SGHAT and CDR2 is FQDESV (reference sequence). CDR3 size: 11 residues. V gave up 4 bases and J gave up 3 bases, with 4 bases separating them. The CDR3 sequence is CASSSFYEQYF. CDR3 sequence (DNA): TGTGCCAGCAGCTCCTTCTACGAGCAGTACTTC.

The chain has TRBV28 and TRBJ2-3; 10 bases match TRBD2. CDR1 and CDR2 (germline): MDHEN, SYDVKM. The CDR3 sequence is 15 residues long. J gave up 0 bases and V 5 bases, and 2 bases lay outside the gene matches. CDR3: CASSGLAESTDTQYF. The DNA for the CDR3 is TGTGCCAGCAGTGGACTAGCGGAGAGCACAGATACGCAGTATTTT.

The V and J genes are TRBV7-2 and TRBJ1-5, with D possibly being TRBD1 (5 bases). The V gene's germline CDR1 is SGHTA and CDR2 FQGNSA. This CDR3 spans 13 amino acids. Trimming removed 5 bases from V and 4 bases from J, with 9 bases in between. The CDR3 DNA reads as TGTGCCAGCAGCATAGACAGTAATCAGCCCCAGCATTTT. Translation: CASSIDSNQPQHF.

The chain couples TRBV10-3 to TRBJ1-1, with 8 bases that match TRBD1. CDR1 is ENHRY and CDR2 is SYGVKD in the germline V gene. This CDR3 contains 17 residues. V shed 0 bases and J 1 base; nucleotides not matched to a gene: 7. CDR3 nucleotides: TGTGCCATCAGTGAGTCGCCCCAGGGGGCTGGGAACACTGAAGCTTTCTTT. Its translation: CAISESPQGAGNTEAFF.

Concerning this clone itself: A junction end diverges from the germline sequence, so it may reflect a read error. The sample holds other DNA sequences that translate to the same CDR3. The chain carries TRBV6-5 and TRBJ1-6; tentatively, D is TRBD1 (5 bases). The CDR3 consists of 15 residues. Per the germline V gene, CDR1 is MNHEY and CDR2 is SVGAGI. As DNA, the CDR3 is TGTGCTAGCAGTTACTCACCCGGGGGGGATTCACCCCTCCACTTT. It translates to CASSYSPGGDSPLHF.